Below are 26 T cell receptor beta chains sequenced from a single sample in a study of blood T cell repertoires in COVID-19. Clones were sequenced by immunoSEQ multiplex PCR, and TCRdb holds only the in-frame ones, with some missing. The table includes a few hundred thousand clones, 80% to 85% detected once. The sequenced sample was peripheral blood. The receptors shown here come from a person aged 70 to 85 with COVID-19, enrolled during active disease.

J is TRBJ1-2 and V is TRBV28, with D maybe TRBD1 (6 bases). The V and J ends lost 1 base and 7 bases respectively, with 28 bases between them. Germline V gives CDR1 MDHEN, CDR2 SYDVKM. This CDR3 region has 19 residues. As DNA, the CDR3 is TGTGCCAGCAGTTTATCTGTAATGTTCGGGGTAGCAGGGGCAGTTGGCTACACCTTC. Amino acid sequence: CASSLSVMFGVAGAVGYTF.

This clone appeared a single time. V is TRBV4-3 and J is TRBJ1-3; D gene uncertain. The CDR3 runs to 18 residues. V shed 0 bases and J shed 0 bases, with 15 bases lying between them. Germline lookup yields CDR1 LGHNA and CDR2 YSLEER. CDR3 residues: CASSQEEVGSFSGNTIYF. For the CDR3, the DNA is TGCGCCAGCAGCCAAGAAGAGGTTGGCAGTTTCTCTGGAAACACCATATATTTT.

The V call is TRBV9, the J call TRBJ2-7, with 8 bases fitting TRBD1. With V trimmed by 4 bases and J by 5 bases, 11 bases remained unmatched. CDR1 and CDR2 (germline): SGDLS, YYNGEE. This CDR3 spans 15 amino acids. The CDR3 DNA is TGTGCCAGCAGCACCAGGACAGGGATAAGTAACGAGCAGTACTTC. Its protein is CASSTRTGISNEQYF.

This clone has more than one count but fewer than ten. This chain joins TRBV5-1 and TRBJ1-1, with TRBD1 matching 8 bases. The CDR3 has 13 amino acids. Germline lookup yields CDR1 SGHRS and CDR2 YFSETQ. With V trimmed by 5 bases and J by 7 bases, 7 bases remained unmatched. In nucleotides, the CDR3 is TGCGCCAGCAGAGAATGGACAGGGAGTGAAGCTTTCTTT. Amino acid sequence: CASREWTGSEAFF.

V gene TRBV13 combines with J gene TRBJ2-1; TRBD2 might be the D (6 bases). CDR1 and CDR2 from the germline V gene are PRHDT and FYEKMQ (reference sequence). The CDR3 has 13 residues. The V end lost 5 bases, the J end lost 13 bases, and 18 bases lay between the germline ends. The DNA for the CDR3 is TGTGCCAGCAGCACTAGGCCCGGGGGACTTCAGTTCTTC. As protein: CASSTRPGGLQFF.

This clone occurred a few times. The chain combines TRBV6-5 with TRBJ2-2; TRBD1 might be the D (6 bases). Trimming cost V 1 base and J 5 bases, with 8 bases left between them. The CDR3 contains 14 residues. Germline assignment: CDR1 MNHEY and CDR2 SVGAGI. The CDR3 coding sequence is TGTGCCAGCAGTTACTACAGGGATACCGGGGAGCTGTTTTTT. Translating it yields CASSYYRDTGELFF.

V usage is TRBV2 and J usage is TRBJ2-2, with 7 bases that match TRBD1. J lost 7 bases, V lost 7 bases, and 3 bases had no gene match. CDR3 length: 12 amino acids. Germline CDR1 and CDR2: SNHLY and FYNNEI. The CDR3 loop reads CASNRDSGELFF. In DNA, the CDR3 is TGTGCCAGCAATCGGGACAGCGGGGAGCTGTTTTTT.

The V call is TRBV15, the J call TRBJ1-2; maybe TRBD1 (5 bases). Germline V gene lookup returns CDR1 LNHNV and CDR2 YYDKDF (reference sequence). This CDR3 comprises 16 residues. V was shortened by 2 bases and J by 7 bases, with 20 bases between the two germline ends. CDR3 amino acids: CATSRKSTGGLGGYTF. For the CDR3, the DNA is TGTGCCACCAGCAGAAAATCCACGGGGGGGTTAGGTGGCTACACCTTC. The full variable domain, with the rest looked up from reference TRBV15 and TRBJ1-2, is DAMVIQNPRYQVTQFGKPVTLSCSQTLNHNVMYWYQQKSSQAPKLLFHYYDKDFNNEADTPDNFQSRRPNTSFCFLDIRSPGLGDTAMYLCATSRKSTGGLGGYTFGSGTRLTVV.

The rearrangement uses TRBV5-4 and TRBJ2-2; a possible D gene is TRBD2 (5 bases). V was cut by 4 bases and J by 0 bases, with 10 bases left in between. Germline values: CDR1 SGHNT, CDR2 YYREEE (reference sequence). This CDR3 has 15 residues. CDR3 nucleotide sequence: TGTGCCAGCAGCGGAGGACTGGCGAACACCGGGGAGCTGTTTTTT. Translated: CASSGGLANTGELFF.

The chain is built from TRBV25-1 and TRBJ2-5; D possibly corresponds to TRBD1 (5 bases). The V and J ends lost 1 base and 1 base respectively, with 16 bases between them. From germline, CDR1 is MGHDK and CDR2 SYGVNS. This CDR3 comprises 17 residues. The CDR3 DNA reads as TGTGCCAGCAGTGAATGGGGCCGAGACAGCACCCAAGAGACCCAGTACTTC. It is translated as CASSEWGRDSTQETQYF.

V is TRBV6-5 and J is TRBJ1-3; weak D call: TRBD1 (6 bases). CDR1 and CDR2 (germline): MNHEY, SVGAGI. V lost 8 bases, J lost 4 bases, and 18 bases lay in between. The CDR3 spans 15 residues. CDR3 in DNA: TGTGCCAGCCGGGGTATTCAGGGGTCCGGAAACACCATATATTTT. This encodes CASRGIQGSGNTIYF.

The chain links TRBV18 to TRBJ2-5; 9 bases line up with TRBD1. CDR3 length: 14 residues. V shed 4 bases, J shed 2 bases, and the junction held 2 bases outside the gene matches. Looked up from germline, CDR1 is KGHSH and CDR2 is LQKENI. The CDR3 nucleotides are TGTGCCAGCTCACTCGGGACAGGGCAAGAGACCCAGTACTTC. Protein product: CASSLGTGQETQYF. The full variable domain, completed using reference TRBV18 and TRBJ2-5, is NAGVMQNPRHLVRRRGQEARLRCSPMKGHSHVYWYRQLPEEGLKFMVYLQKENIIDESGMPKERFSAEFPKEGPSILRIQQVVRGDSAAYFCASSLGTGQETQYFGPGTRLLVL.

The CDR3 reads CASSLDGGQHSGNTIYF. CDR3 coding DNA: TGTGCCAGCAGCTTAGATGGCGGACAGCACTCTGGAAACACCATATATTTT. The chain combines TRBV7-9 with TRBJ1-3, with a tentative D call TRBD1 (6 bases). CDR3 length equals 17 residues. V was clipped by 1 base and J by 0 bases, with 13 bases between them. Looked up from germline, CDR1 is SEHNR and CDR2 is FQNEAQ (reference sequence).

This clone was observed a single time. The chain combines TRBV6-2 or TRBV6-3 with TRBJ2-5; 7 bases align to TRBD2. Germline V gene lookup returns CDR1 MNHEY and CDR2 SVGEGT. V was pared by 6 bases and J by 4 bases, with 8 bases of the junction left unmatched. The CDR3 sequence is 14 residues long. Written as DNA, the CDR3 is TGTGCCAGCAGCAGCGGGAAAGGCGGAGAGACCCAGTACTTC. Translation: CASSSGKGGETQYF.

The chain joins TRBV16 to TRBJ1-4; TRBD1 might be the D (5 bases). The V gene's germline CDR1 is KGHSY and CDR2 FQNENV. CDR3 length: 16 residues. V dropped 7 bases and J dropped 0 bases, with 15 bases sitting between them. CDR3: CASTWGLRPTNEKLFF. CDR3 DNA sequence: TGTGCCAGCACGTGGGGCCTCCGCCCAACTAATGAAAAACTGTTTTTT. Using reference TRBV16 and TRBJ1-4 for the parts outside the CDR3, the full variable domain is GEEVAQTPKHLVRGEGQKAKLYCAPIKGHSYVFWYQQVLKNEFKFLISFQNENVFDETGMPKERFSAKCLPNSPCSLEIQATKLEDSAVYFCASTWGLRPTNEKLFFGSGTQLSVL.

The V and J genes are TRBV28 and TRBJ2-7; 12 bases match TRBD2. Germline V CDR1 and CDR2: MDHEN, SYDVKM. The CDR3 contains 16 residues. After removal of 2 bases from V and 3 bases from J, the junction contained 5 bases not matched to a gene. CDR3 nucleotide sequence: TGTGCCAGCAGTTTAGCTAGCGGGGGGGCTAGCTACGAGCAGTACTTC. Translating gives CASSLASGGASYEQYF.

The rearrangement links TRBV6-5 to TRBJ2-1; D gene uncertain. The V end lost 2 bases, the J end lost 9 bases, and 11 bases lay between the germline ends. The CDR3 runs to 13 residues. CDR1 and CDR2 (germline): MNHEY, SVGAGI. CDR3 bases: TGTGCCAGCAGTTACGCCAGGAATGGTGAGCAGTTCTTC. Translation: CASSYARNGEQFF.

The rearrangement joins TRBV27 to TRBJ2-2, with a tentative D call TRBD2 (5 bases). From germline, CDR1 is MNHEY and CDR2 SMNVEV (reference sequence). The V end was cut by 0 bases, the J end by 6 bases, with 11 bases between. The CDR3 is made up of 15 amino acids. Written as DNA, the CDR3 is TGTGCCAGCAGTTTATCATTGCGGGTCGCCGGGGAGCTGTTTTTT. It codes for CASSLSLRVAGELFF.

The chain joins TRBV3-1 (or the pseudogene TRBV3-2) to TRBJ2-3; 9 nucleotides agree with TRBD1. Germline V gives CDR1 LGHDT, CDR2 YNNKEL (reference sequence). The trim removed 1 base at V and 1 base at J, leaving 18 bases unmatched. This CDR3 is 21 amino acids long. CDR3 DNA: TGTGCCAGCAGCCAAGTCCGAAACCCGGGACAGGGTGGGGTCGGCACAGATACGCAGTATTTT. This encodes CASSQVRNPGQGGVGTDTQYF.

This chain uses TRBV6-6 with TRBJ2-1; 10 positions agree with TRBD1. The length of the CDR3 is 13 residues. The junction had 7 bases not matched to a gene; V was cut back by 8 bases and J by 9 bases. Germline V gene lookup returns CDR1 MNHNY and CDR2 SVGAGI (reference sequence). The CDR3 protein is CASSGQGLGEQFF. DNA of the CDR3: TGTGCCAGCTCGGGACAGGGGCTCGGTGAGCAGTTCTTC.

This clone was detected once. This chain joins TRBV7-8 and TRBJ2-7, with a possible D match to TRBD1 (5 bases). Germline CDR1 and CDR2: SGHVS and FQNEAQ. Trimming took off 4 bases at V and 0 bases at J, with 13 bases between the two ends. The CDR3 totals 15 residues. CDR3 sequence (DNA): TGTGCCAGCAGCTCCCGCAAAGGGGCCTCCTACGAGCAGTACTTC. It codes for CASSSRKGASYEQYF. The full variable domain, its missing parts supplied by reference TRBV7-8 and TRBJ2-7, is GAGVSQSPRYKVAKRGQDVALRCDPISGHVSLFWYQQALGQGPEFLTYFQNEAQLDKSGLPSDRFFAERPEGSVSTLKIQRTQQEDSAVYLCASSSRKGASYEQYFGPGTRLTVT.

This rearrangement joins TRBV24-1 to TRBJ1-5; TRBD1 aligns across 7 bases. CDR1 KGHDR and CDR2 SFDVKD come from the germline V gene. Trimming took 4 bases from V and 5 from J; bases not matched to a gene: 10. CDR3 length: 16 amino acids. The CDR3 coding sequence is TGTGCCACCAGTGACCCTGGGACAGACGTTTATCAGCCCCAGCATTTT. Translating it yields CATSDPGTDVYQPQHF.

The V call is TRBV28, the J call TRBJ1-2; 7 bases line up with TRBD1. This CDR3 has 12 amino acids. Germline CDR1 is MDHEN and CDR2 is SYDVKM. J lost 3 bases, V lost 6 bases, and 1 base had no gene match. The CDR3: CASSDRDYGYTF. CDR3 sequence (DNA): TGTGCCAGCAGCGACAGGGACTATGGCTACACCTTC.

V and J are TRBV5-6 and TRBJ2-7, with D hard to call. CDR1 SGHDT and CDR2 YYEEEE come from the germline V gene. The CDR3 length is 15 residues. V lost 1 base to trimming and J lost 3 bases, with 14 bases between them. CDR3 sequence: CASSLFVGQDYEQYF. CDR3 coding DNA: TGTGCCAGCAGCTTGTTTGTGGGCCAGGACTACGAGCAGTACTTC.

This rearrangement joins TRBV29-1 to TRBJ1-2; D may be TRBD1 (5 bases). Looked up from germline, CDR1 is SQVTM and CDR2 is ANQGSEA. CDR3 length: 14 residues. Trimming stripped 5 bases from V and 0 bases from J, with 13 bases between. CDR3 DNA: TGCAGCGTTCGACAGCCACCCACTAACTATGGCTACACCTTC. The encoded protein is CSVRQPPTNYGYTF.

In this sample, this clone turned up a few times. This chain joins TRBV7-8 and TRBJ2-3, with D perhaps matching TRBD2 (6 bases). The CDR3 contains 13 residues. V was clipped by 5 bases and J by 2 bases, with 8 bases between them. CDR1 is SGHVS and CDR2 is FQNEAQ in the germline V gene. In DNA, the CDR3 is TGTGCCAGCAGCCGGGACTCCACAGATACGCAGTATTTT. Its protein product is CASSRDSTDTQYF.